The 7 T cell receptor beta chains in this list originate from one sample, sequenced in a study of spatial heterogeneity in lung cancer. TCRdb reprocessed the 5' RACE reads via MiXCR and lists one record per CDR3 protein. The sample lists fewer than 6,500 distinct CDR3 sequences; around 8.3% were seen once. Documented time point: sample taken at primary tumor resection. Whole-study findings and limits: Tumors with more nonsynonymous mutations had more expanded intratumoral alpha and beta TCRs.

These receptors are not linked to any known antigen. The source was lung tumor tissue, collected at surgery. These receptors all come from a female donor with early-stage non-small cell lung cancer.

This clonotype came up a few times. This beta chain slipped into a library made for alpha chains as a stray read, so its size is not meaningful. CDR3 sequence reads: CSARASATSGEAGGYTF. The DNA for the CDR3 is TGCAGTGCTAGAGCCTCCGCAACCTCAGGGGAGGCGGGCGGCTACACCTTC. The chain joins TRBV20-1 to TRBJ1-2, with D possibly being TRBD1 (6 bases). The CDR3 has 17 residues. Between the trimmed V and J ends, which lost 1 base and 8 bases, there was a span of 26 bases. CDR1 and CDR2 from the germline V gene are DFQATT and SNEGSKA (reference sequence).

This clonotype was picked up many times. This beta chain is off target for a library built for alpha chains, so its abundance means little. The rearrangement joins TRBV7-2 to TRBJ2-7; TRBD2 is a possible D gene (6 bases). The CDR3 is 14 residues long. V was cut by 4 bases and J by 3 bases, with 13 bases left in between. CDR1 is SGHTA, CDR2 FQGNSA, per germline. As DNA, the CDR3 is TGTGCCAGCAGCTCTAAGATGACTAGCTACGAGCAGTACTTC. Amino acids: CASSSKMTSYEQYF.

There are many counts of this clonotype. This beta chain slipped into a library made for alpha chains as a stray read, so its size is not meaningful. The chain has TRBV6-2 or TRBV6-3 and TRBJ2-7, with a tentative D call TRBD1 (5 bases). The V and J ends lost 2 bases and 1 base respectively, with 12 bases between them. CDR1 is MNHEY, CDR2 SVGEGT, per germline. The CDR3 runs 15 residues. The CDR3 sequence: CASSYGAAYSYEQYF. The CDR3 coding sequence is TGTGCCAGCAGTTACGGGGCGGCCTATTCCTACGAGCAGTACTTC.

Ten or more counts support this clonotype. This beta chain is an off-target read within a library intended for alpha chains, so its frequency means little. The chain uses TRBV6-2 or TRBV6-3 and TRBJ1-5, with D possibly being TRBD1 (6 bases). The V end lost 7 bases, the J end lost 3 bases, and 13 bases lay between the germline ends. This CDR3 has 14 residues. Germline loops: CDR1 MNHEY, CDR2 SVGEGT. The CDR3 loop reads CASTATGTNQPQHF. The CDR3 bases are TGTGCCAGCACCGCAACAGGGACCAATCAGCCCCAGCATTTT.

In this sample, this clonotype turned up many times. The library was designed around alpha chains, so this beta chain is a stray read whose abundance carries little weight. The chain is built from TRBV7-9 and TRBJ2-1, with 7 bases matching TRBD1. V shed 5 bases and J 5 bases; nucleotides not matched to a gene: 21. Germline V CDR1 and CDR2: SEHNR, FQNEAQ (reference sequence). CDR3 length equals 19 residues. The CDR3 nucleotides are TGTGCCAGCAGCCAAGGGACGGCAGGGGGTCATTCAGGGCACAATGAGCAGTTCTTC. Amino acid sequence: CASSQGTAGGHSGHNEQFF.

By its share, this clonotype is medium-sized (0.01 to 0.1%). This beta chain turned up in a library designed for alpha chains; as an off-target read, its abundance says little. This chain joins TRBV29-1 and TRBJ1-2, with D possibly TRBD1 on 6 matching bases. CDR3 length: 12 residues. CDR1 is SQVTM, CDR2 ANQGSEA, per germline. With 7 bases removed from V and 6 bases from J, the gap between germline ends came to 15 bases. The CDR3 spells CSAPRGANGYTF. The CDR3 DNA sequence: TGCAGCGCCCCGCGGGGGGCGAATGGCTACACCTTC.

This clonotype was recorded at least ten times. Since it is a stray read in a library aimed at alpha chains, this beta chain has a size that is not meaningful. The chain links TRBV19 to TRBJ1-4, with D uncertain. The CDR3 extends over 14 amino acids. Germline lookup yields CDR1 LNHDA and CDR2 SQIVND (reference sequence). V was trimmed by 7 bases and J by 0 bases, leaving 9 bases between them. The CDR3 sequence is CASNLDATNEKLFF. The DNA for the CDR3 is TGTGCCAGTAACCTAGACGCAACTAATGAAAAACTGTTTTTT.